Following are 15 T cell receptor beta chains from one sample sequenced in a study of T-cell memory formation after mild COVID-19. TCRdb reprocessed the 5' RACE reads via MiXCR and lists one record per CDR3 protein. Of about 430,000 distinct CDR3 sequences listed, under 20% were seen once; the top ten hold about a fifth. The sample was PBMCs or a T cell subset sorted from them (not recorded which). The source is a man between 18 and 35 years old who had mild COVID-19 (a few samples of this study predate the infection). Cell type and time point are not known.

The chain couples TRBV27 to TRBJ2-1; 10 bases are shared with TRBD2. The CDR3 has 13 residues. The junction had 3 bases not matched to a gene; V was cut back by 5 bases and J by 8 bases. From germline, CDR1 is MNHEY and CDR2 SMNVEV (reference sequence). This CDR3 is CASSAGLAYEQFF. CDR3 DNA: TGTGCCAGCAGTGCGGGACTAGCGTATGAGCAGTTCTTC.

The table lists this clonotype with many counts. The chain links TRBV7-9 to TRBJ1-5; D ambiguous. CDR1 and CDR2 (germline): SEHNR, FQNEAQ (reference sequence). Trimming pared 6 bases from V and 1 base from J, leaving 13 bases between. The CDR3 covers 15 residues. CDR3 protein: CASSRDSGSNQPQHF. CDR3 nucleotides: TGTGCCAGCAGTCGTGACTCCGGGAGCAATCAGCCCCAGCATTTT.

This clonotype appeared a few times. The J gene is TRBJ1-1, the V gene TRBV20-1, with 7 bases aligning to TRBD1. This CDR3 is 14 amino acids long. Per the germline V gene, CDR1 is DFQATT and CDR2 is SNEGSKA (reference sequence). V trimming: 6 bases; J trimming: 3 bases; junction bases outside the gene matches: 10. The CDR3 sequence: CSAPDGQDDTEAFF. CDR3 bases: TGCAGTGCGCCAGACGGACAGGACGACACTGAAGCTTTCTTT.

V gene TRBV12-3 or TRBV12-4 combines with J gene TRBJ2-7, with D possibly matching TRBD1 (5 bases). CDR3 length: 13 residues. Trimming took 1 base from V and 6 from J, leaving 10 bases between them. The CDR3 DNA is TGTGCCAGCAGTTTAGGTTCAGGGATCGAGCAGTACGTC. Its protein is CASSLGSGIEQYV.

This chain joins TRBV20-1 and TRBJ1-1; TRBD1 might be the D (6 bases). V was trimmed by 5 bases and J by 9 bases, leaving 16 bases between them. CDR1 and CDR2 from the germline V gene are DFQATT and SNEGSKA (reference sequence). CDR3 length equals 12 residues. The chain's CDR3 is CSAGGRGTKAFF. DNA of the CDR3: TGCAGTGCTGGGGGGCGAGGGACTAAAGCTTTCTTT.

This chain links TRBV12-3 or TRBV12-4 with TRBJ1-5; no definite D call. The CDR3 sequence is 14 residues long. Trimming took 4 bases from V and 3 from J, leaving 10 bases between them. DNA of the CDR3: TGTGCCAGCAGTTCGAGGCCACCCAATCAGCCCCAGCATTTT. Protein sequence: CASSSRPPNQPQHF.

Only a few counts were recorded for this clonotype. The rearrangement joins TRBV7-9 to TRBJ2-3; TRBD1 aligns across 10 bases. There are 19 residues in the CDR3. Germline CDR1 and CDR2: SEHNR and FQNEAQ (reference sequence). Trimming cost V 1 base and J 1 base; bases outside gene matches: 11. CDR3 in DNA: TGTGCCAGCAGCTTAGGGACAGGGGGGAAACCAGGGCGCACAGATACGCAGTATTTT. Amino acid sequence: CASSLGTGGKPGRTDTQYF. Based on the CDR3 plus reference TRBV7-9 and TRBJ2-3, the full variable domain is DTGVSQNPRHKITKRGQNVTFRCDPISEHNRLYWYRQTLGQGPEFLTYFQNEAQLEKSRLLSDRFSAERPKGSFSTLEIQRTEQGDSAMYLCASSLGTGGKPGRTDTQYFGPGTRLTVL.

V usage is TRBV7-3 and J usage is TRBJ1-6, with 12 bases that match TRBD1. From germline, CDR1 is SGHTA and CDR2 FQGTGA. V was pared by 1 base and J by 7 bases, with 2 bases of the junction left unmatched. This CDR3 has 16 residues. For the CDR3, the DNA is TGTGCCAGCAGCTTAATGGGACAGGGGGCCAATTCACCCCTCCACTTT. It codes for CASSLMGQGANSPLHF. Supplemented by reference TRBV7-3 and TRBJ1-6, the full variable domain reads GAGVSQTPSNKVTEKGKYVELRCDPISGHTALYWYRQSLGQGPEFLIYFQGTGAADDSGLPNDRFFAVRPEGSVSTLKIQRTERGDSAVYLCASSLMGQGANSPLHFGNGTRLTVT.

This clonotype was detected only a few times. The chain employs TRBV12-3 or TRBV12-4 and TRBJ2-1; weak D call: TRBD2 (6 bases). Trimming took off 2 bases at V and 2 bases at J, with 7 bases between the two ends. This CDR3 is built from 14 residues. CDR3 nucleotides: TGTGCCAGCAGTTTACCGGGGGCCTACAATGAGCAGTTCTTC. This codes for CASSLPGAYNEQFF.

CDR3 DNA sequence: TGTGCCAGCAGCTTTACAGTACCGCATAGCAATCAGCCCCAGCATTTT. It yields the protein CASSFTVPHSNQPQHF. This sequence joins TRBV11-3 and TRBJ1-5; the D is unclear. The germline gives CDR1 SGHNT, CDR2 YENEEA. CDR3 length: 16 residues. Trimming pared 3 bases from V and 0 bases from J, leaving 12 bases between.

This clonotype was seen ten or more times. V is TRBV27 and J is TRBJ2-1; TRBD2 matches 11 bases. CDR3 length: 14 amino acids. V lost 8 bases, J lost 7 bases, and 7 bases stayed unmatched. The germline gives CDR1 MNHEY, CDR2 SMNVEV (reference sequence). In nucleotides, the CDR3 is TGTGCCAGCTCCGGGACTAGCGGAAGGAATGAGCAGTTCTTC. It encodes CASSGTSGRNEQFF.

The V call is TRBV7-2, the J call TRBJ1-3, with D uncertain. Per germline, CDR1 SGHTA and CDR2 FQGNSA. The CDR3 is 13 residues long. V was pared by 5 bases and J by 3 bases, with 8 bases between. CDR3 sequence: CASSPAGGNTIYF. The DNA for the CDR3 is TGTGCCAGCAGCCCTGCCGGTGGAAACACCATATATTTT.

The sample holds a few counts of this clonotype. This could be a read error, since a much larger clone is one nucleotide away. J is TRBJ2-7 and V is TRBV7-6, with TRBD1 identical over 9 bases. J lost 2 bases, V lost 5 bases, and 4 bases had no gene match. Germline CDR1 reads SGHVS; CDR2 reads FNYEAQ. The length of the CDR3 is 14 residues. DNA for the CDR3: TGTGCCAGCAGCCGACAGGGGGGCACCTACGAGCAGTACTTC. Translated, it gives CASSRQGGTYEQYF. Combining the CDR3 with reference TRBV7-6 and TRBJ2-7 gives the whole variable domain GAGVSQSPRYKVTKRGQDVALRCDPISGHVSLYWYRQALGQGPEFLTYFNYEAQQDKSGLPNDRFSAERPEGSISTLTIQRTEQRDSAMYRCASSRQGGTYEQYFGPGTRLTVT.

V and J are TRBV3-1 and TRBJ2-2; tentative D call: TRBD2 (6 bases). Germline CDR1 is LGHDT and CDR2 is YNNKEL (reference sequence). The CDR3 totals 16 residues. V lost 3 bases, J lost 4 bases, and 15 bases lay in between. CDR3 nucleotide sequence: TGTGCCAGCAGCCATACTGCAGGGCGGGGCACCGGGGAGCTGTTTTTT. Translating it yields CASSHTAGRGTGELFF.

This chain's CDR3 is CASSLGRQGRETQYF. In DNA form, the CDR3 reads TGTGCCAGCAGCTTAGGCCGTCAGGGGAGGGAGACCCAGTACTTC. The chain links TRBV13 to TRBJ2-5, with D perhaps assigned TRBD1 or TRBD2 (6 bases each). The CDR3 has 15 residues. The V gene's germline CDR1 is PRHDT and CDR2 FYEKMQ (reference sequence). Trimming shortened V by 0 bases and J by 5 bases, and 13 bases separated the two germline ends.